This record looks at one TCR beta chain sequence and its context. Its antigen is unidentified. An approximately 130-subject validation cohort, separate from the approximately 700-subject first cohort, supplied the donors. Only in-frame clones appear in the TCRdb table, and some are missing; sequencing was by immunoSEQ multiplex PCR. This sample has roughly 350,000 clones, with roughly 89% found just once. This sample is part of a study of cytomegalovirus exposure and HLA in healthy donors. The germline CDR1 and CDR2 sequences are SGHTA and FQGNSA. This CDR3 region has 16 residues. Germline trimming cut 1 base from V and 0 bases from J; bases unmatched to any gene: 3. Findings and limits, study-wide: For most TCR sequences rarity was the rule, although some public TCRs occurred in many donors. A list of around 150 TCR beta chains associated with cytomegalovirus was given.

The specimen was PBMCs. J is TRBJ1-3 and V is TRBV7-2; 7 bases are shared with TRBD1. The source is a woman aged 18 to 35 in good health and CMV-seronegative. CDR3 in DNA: TGTGCCAGCAGCTTAGGGGACAGCCTCTCTGGAAACACCATATATTTT. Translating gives CASSLGDSLSGNTIYF.